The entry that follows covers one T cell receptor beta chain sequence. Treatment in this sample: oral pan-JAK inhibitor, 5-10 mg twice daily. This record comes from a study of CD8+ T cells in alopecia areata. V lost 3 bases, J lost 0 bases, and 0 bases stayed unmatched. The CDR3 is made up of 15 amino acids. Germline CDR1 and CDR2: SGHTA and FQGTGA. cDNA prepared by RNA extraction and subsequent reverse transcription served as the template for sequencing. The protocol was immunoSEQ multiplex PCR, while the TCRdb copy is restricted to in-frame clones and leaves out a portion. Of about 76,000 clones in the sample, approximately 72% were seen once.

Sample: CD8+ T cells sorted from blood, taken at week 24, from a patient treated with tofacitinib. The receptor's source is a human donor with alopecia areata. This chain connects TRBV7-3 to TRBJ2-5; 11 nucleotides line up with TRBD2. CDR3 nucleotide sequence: TGTGCCAGCAGCTTGACTAGCGGGAACCAAGAGACCCAGTACTTC. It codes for CASSLTSGNQETQYF. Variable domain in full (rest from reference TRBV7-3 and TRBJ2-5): GAGVSQTPSNKVTEKGKYVELRCDPISGHTALYWYRQSLGQGPEFLIYFQGTGAADDSGLPNDRFFAVRPEGSVSTLKIQRTERGDSAVYLCASSLTSGNQETQYFGPGTRLLVL.